The clone carrying this T cell receptor beta chain has ten or more counts. The data originate from a study of T cells of healthy individuals. With 5 bases removed from V and 7 bases from J, the gap between germline ends came to 20 bases. Germline V gives CDR1 MGHRA, CDR2 YSYEKL. The CDR3 contains 16 residues. Each CDR3 protein is one row after TCRdb ran MiXCR on the 5' RACE reads. The repertoire has around 63,000 distinct CDR3 sequences, around 15% of them found once; the top ten carry approximately 4.8%. This clonotype was sampled from a human donor in good health. V and J are TRBV4-1 and TRBJ1-4; D is uncertain. The CDR3 loop is CASSSVGEVNSEKLFF. The CDR3 coding sequence is TGCGCCAGCAGCTCAGTCGGGGAAGTTAATAGTGAAAAACTGTTTTTT.